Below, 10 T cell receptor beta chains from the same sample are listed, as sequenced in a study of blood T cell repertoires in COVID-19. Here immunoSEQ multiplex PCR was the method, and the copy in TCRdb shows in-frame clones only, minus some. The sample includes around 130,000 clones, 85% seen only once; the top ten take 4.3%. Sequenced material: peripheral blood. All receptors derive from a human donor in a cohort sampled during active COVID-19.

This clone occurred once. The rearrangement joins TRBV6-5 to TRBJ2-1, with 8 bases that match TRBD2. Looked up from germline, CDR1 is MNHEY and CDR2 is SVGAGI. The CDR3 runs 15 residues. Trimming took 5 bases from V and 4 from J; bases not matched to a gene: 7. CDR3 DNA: TGTGCCAGCAGTCCAATAGCGGGACCGTACAATGAGCAGTTCTTC. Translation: CASSPIAGPYNEQFF.

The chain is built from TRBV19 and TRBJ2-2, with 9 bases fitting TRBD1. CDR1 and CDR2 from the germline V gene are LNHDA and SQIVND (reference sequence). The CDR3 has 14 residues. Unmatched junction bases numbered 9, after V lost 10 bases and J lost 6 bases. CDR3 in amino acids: CAIWDRERSGELFF. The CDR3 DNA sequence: TGTGCCATTTGGGACAGGGAAAGGTCCGGGGAGCTGTTTTTT. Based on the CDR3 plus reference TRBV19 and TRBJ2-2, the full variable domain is DGGITQSPKYLFRKEGQNVTLSCEQNLNHDAMYWYRQDPGQGLRLIYYSQIVNDFQKGDIAEGYSVSREKKESFPLTVTSAQKNPTAFYLCAIWDRERSGELFFGEGSRLTVL.

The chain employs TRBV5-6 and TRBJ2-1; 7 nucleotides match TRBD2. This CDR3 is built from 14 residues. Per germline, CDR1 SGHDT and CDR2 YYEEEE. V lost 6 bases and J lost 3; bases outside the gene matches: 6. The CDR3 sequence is CASNGLGLYNEQFF. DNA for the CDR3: TGTGCCAGCAACGGACTAGGGCTCTACAATGAGCAGTTCTTC.

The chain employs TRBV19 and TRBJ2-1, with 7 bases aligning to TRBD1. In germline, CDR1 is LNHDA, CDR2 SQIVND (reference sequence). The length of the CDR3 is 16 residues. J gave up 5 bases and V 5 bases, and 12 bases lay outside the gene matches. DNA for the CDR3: TGTGCCAGTAGTGCCAAGACAGGGTTAGGTGACAATGAGCAGTTCTTC. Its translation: CASSAKTGLGDNEQFF. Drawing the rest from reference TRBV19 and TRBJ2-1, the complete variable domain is DGGITQSPKYLFRKEGQNVTLSCEQNLNHDAMYWYRQDPGQGLRLIYYSQIVNDFQKGDIAEGYSVSREKKESFPLTVTSAQKNPTAFYLCASSAKTGLGDNEQFFGPGTRLTVL.

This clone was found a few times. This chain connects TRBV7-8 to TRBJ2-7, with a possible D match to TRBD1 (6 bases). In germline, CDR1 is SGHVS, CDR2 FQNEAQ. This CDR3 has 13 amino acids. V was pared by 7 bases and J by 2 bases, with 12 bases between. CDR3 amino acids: CASTAGQTYEQYF. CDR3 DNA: TGTGCCAGCACAGCTGGACAGACCTACGAGCAGTACTTC. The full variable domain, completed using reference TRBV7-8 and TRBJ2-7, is GAGVSQSPRYKVAKRGQDVALRCDPISGHVSLFWYQQALGQGPEFLTYFQNEAQLDKSGLPSDRFFAERPEGSVSTLKIQRTQQEDSAVYLCASTAGQTYEQYFGPGTRLTVT.

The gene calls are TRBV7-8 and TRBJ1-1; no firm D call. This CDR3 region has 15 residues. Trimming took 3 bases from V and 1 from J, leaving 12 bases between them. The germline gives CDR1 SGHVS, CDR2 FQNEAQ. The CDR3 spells CASSFRGQANTEAFF. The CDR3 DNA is TGTGCCAGCAGCTTCCGAGGGCAGGCGAACACTGAAGCTTTCTTT.

CDR3 amino acids: CASSLSGGGWTEAFF. CDR3 DNA: TGTGCCAGCAGCCTTTCGGGGGGGGGCTGGACTGAAGCTTTCTTT. V gene TRBV7-6 combines with J gene TRBJ1-1; D perhaps matches TRBD1 (6 bases). The CDR3 consists of 15 residues. Germline CDR1 reads SGHVS; CDR2 reads FNYEAQ. V was cut by 5 bases and J by 5 bases, with 18 bases left in between.

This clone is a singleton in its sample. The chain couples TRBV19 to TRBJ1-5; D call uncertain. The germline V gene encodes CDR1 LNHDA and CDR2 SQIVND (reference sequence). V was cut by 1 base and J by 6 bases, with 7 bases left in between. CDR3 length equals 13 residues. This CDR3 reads CASSIAVRQPQHF. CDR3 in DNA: TGTGCCAGTAGTATAGCGGTTCGTCAGCCCCAGCATTTT.

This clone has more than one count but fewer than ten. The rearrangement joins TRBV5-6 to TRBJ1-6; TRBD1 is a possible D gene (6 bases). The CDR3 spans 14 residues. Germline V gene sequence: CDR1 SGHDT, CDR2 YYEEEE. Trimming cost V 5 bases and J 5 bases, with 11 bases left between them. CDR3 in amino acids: CASRQGVHNSPLHF. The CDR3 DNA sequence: TGTGCCAGCAGACAGGGTGTACATAATTCACCCCTCCACTTT.

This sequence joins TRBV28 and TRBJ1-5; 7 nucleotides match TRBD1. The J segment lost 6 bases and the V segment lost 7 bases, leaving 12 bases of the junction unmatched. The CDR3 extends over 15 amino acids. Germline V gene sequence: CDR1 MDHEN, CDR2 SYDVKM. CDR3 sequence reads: CASTERRQGGQPQHF. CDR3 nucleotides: TGTGCCAGCACAGAGCGCAGACAGGGCGGTCAGCCCCAGCATTTT.